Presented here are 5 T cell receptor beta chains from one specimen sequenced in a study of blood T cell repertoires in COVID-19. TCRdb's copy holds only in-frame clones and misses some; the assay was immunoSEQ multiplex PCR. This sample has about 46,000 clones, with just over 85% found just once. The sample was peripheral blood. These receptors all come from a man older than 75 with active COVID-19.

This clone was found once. The CDR3 here is CASSDRLAGPTDTQYF. The DNA for the CDR3 is TGCGCCAGCAGTGATAGGCTAGCGGGGCCCACAGATACGCAGTATTTT. This rearrangement joins TRBV10-2 to TRBJ2-3, with 9 bases lining up with TRBD2. The CDR3 length is 16 residues. V lost 3 bases, J lost 2 bases, and 6 bases stayed unmatched. Germline CDR1 WSHSY, CDR2 SAAADI.

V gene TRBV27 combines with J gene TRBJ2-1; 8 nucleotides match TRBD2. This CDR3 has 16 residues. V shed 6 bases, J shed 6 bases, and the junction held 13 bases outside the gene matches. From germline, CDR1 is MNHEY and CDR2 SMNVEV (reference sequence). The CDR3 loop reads CASSASGLEGRNEQFF. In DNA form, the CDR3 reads TGTGCCAGCAGCGCCTCGGGACTAGAGGGTCGCAATGAGCAGTTCTTC.

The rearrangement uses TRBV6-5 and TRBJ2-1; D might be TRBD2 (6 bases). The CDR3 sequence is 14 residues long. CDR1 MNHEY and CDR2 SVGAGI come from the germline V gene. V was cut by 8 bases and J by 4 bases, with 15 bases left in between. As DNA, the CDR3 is TGTGCCAGCGGTAGGGCTAGCGTATACAATGAGCAGTTCTTC. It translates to CASGRASVYNEQFF.

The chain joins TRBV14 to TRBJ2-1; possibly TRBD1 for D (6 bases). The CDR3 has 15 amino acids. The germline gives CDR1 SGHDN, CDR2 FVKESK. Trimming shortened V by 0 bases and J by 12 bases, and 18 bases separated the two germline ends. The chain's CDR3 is CASSQDWGGTGRQFF. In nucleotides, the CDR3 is TGTGCCAGCAGCCAAGATTGGGGTGGCACAGGGCGGCAGTTCTTC.

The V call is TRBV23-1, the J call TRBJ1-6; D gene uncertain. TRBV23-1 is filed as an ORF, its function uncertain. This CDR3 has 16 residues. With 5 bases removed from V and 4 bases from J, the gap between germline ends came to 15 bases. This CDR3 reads CASSNNPGEYNSPLHF. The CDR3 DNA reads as TGCGCCAGCAGTAACAACCCCGGGGAGTATAATTCACCCCTCCACTTT.